This TCR beta chain was sequenced during a study of blood T cell repertoires in COVID-19. Assay: immunoSEQ multiplex PCR; the TCRdb copy retains only in-frame clones and omits some. The sample has about 280,000 clones, roughly 86% seen once. Trimming cost V 0 bases and J 0 bases, with 14 bases left between them. The V gene's germline CDR1 is SGHAT and CDR2 FQNNGV. The CDR3 has 17 residues. Input material: peripheral blood. The receptor was derived from a man in his forties with active or convalescent COVID-19. The chain couples TRBV11-2 to TRBJ1-2, with D hard to call. The CDR3 nucleotides are TGTGCCAGCAGCTTAGATCGGGTGGCAGCAGCTAACTATGGCTACACCTTC. Amino acids: CASSLDRVAAANYGYTF. Filled out from reference TRBV11-2 and TRBJ1-2, the complete variable domain reads EAGVAQSPRYKIIEKRQSVAFWCNPISGHATLYWYQQILGQGPKLLIQFQNNGVVDDSQLPKDRFSAERLKGVDSTLKIQPAKLEDSAVYLCASSLDRVAAANYGYTFGSGTRLTVV.